The 7 T cell receptor beta chains listed next were all sequenced from one sample in a study of blood T cell repertoires in COVID-19. Only in-frame clones appear in the TCRdb table, and some are missing; sequencing was by immunoSEQ multiplex PCR. Of 210,000 or so clones listed, about 85% are singletons. Specimen: peripheral blood. The receptors derive from a woman younger than 35 who had recovered from COVID-19.

The chain couples TRBV19 to TRBJ2-2; TRBD1 agrees at 7 bases. Germline V CDR1 and CDR2: LNHDA, SQIVND (reference sequence). The ends lost 9 bases at V and 3 bases at J; junction bases unmatched: 13. CDR3 length: 16 amino acids. CDR3 DNA: TGTGCCAGCGAGGGGGCACCCGCGATTGACACCGGGGAGCTGTTTTTT. Translated: CASEGAPAIDTGELFF.

This clone showed up just once. The V call is TRBV19, the J call TRBJ2-1; D unclear. Trimming removed 5 bases at V and 0 bases at J, with 8 bases between. In germline, CDR1 is LNHDA, CDR2 SQIVND (reference sequence). The CDR3 extends over 14 amino acids. This CDR3 reads CASSPYSSYNEQFF. CDR3 nucleotide sequence: TGTGCCAGTAGTCCTTATAGCTCCTACAATGAGCAGTTCTTC.

Only one count was recorded for this clone. This chain joins TRBV13 and TRBJ1-2; D perhaps matches TRBD1 (5 bases). The V end lost 5 bases, the J end lost 2 bases, and 9 bases lay between the germline ends. The germline V gene has CDR1 PRHDT and CDR2 FYEKMQ (reference sequence). CDR3 length equals 13 residues. Here the CDR3 reads CASSPGRNYGYTF. As DNA, the CDR3 is TGTGCCAGCAGCCCAGGGAGGAACTATGGCTACACCTTC.

The chain combines TRBV6-5 with TRBJ1-2; 11 bases align to TRBD1. The V gene end was trimmed by 0 bases and the J gene end by 5 bases; junction bases not matched to a gene: 5. CDR3 length: 16 residues. Germline assignment: CDR1 MNHEY and CDR2 SVGAGI. CDR3 nucleotides: TGTGCCAGCAGTTACTCGACGGGACAGGGGGATTATGGCTACACCTTC. Its protein product is CASSYSTGQGDYGYTF.

J is TRBJ1-1 and V is TRBV9; D remains unclear. The germline gives CDR1 SGDLS, CDR2 YYNGEE. V was cut by 3 bases and J by 1 base, with 7 bases left in between. CDR3 length: 13 amino acids. The CDR3 reads CASSAQANTEAFF. The CDR3 nucleotides are TGTGCCAGCAGCGCCCAAGCGAACACTGAAGCTTTCTTT.

This rearrangement joins TRBV11-2 to TRBJ1-3, with TRBD1 matching over 7 bases. Germline V lookup: CDR1 SGHAT, CDR2 FQNNGV. The CDR3 contains 14 residues. Trimming removed 6 bases from V and 4 bases from J; junction bases left unmatched: 6. CDR3 amino acids: CASRSYRGGNTIYF. The DNA of the CDR3 is TGTGCCAGCAGGTCATACAGGGGAGGAAACACCATATATTTT.

This chain links TRBV27 with TRBJ2-6; no definite D call. Trimming took 6 bases from V and 2 from J, leaving 5 bases between them. This CDR3 comprises 13 residues. CDR1 and CDR2 (germline): MNHEY, SMNVEV (reference sequence). The CDR3 nucleotides are TGTGCCAGCAGCACTGCTGGGGCCAACGTCCTGACTTTC. The encoded protein is CASSTAGANVLTF.